This T cell receptor (beta chain) was identified during a study of T-cell memory formation after mild COVID-19. General study results and limits: Researchers report contracting CD4+ clones mostly in CM and EM, with CD8+ clones in EMRA.

The CDR3 sequence is 15 residues long. The ends were cut back, 0 bases at V and 0 bases at J, with 11 bases in the middle. From germline, CDR1 is DFQATT and CDR2 SNEGSKA (reference sequence). Concerning this clonotype itself: Antigen specificity is unknown.

MiXCR, run by TCRdb on the 5' RACE reads, gives a single entry per CDR3 protein. Of roughly 380,000 distinct CDR3 sequences in the sample, around 27% were seen once. This TCR was sampled from an adult woman who had mild COVID-19 (a few samples of this study predate the infection). Cell type and time point are not known. J is TRBJ1-1 and V is TRBV20-1; no clear D. Sequenced material: PBMCs or a T cell subset sorted from them (not recorded which). CDR3 amino acids: CSARDAAGVNTEAFF. For the CDR3, the DNA is TGCAGTGCTAGAGATGCGGCAGGAGTGAACACTGAAGCTTTCTTT.